These 15 T cell receptor beta chains share one sample of origin, sequenced in a study of OX40 agonist ivuxolimab in advanced cancers. Sequencing used immunoSEQ multiplex PCR; TCRdb keeps in-frame clones, though not all of them. Found here are approximately 45,000 clones, just under 95% of them singletons; the top ten hold 8% to 13%. The sequenced sample was CD4+ or CD8+ T cells sorted from blood, obtained in a trial of the OX40 agonist ivuxolimab. The receptor source for this set is an adult with an advanced solid tumor such as melanoma, head and neck, liver or kidney cancer.

The J gene is TRBJ2-7, the V gene TRBV7-9; D ambiguous. The CDR3 has 13 amino acids. Germline CDR1 reads SEHNR; CDR2 reads FQNEAQ (reference sequence). V lost 0 bases, J lost 2 bases, and 5 bases lay in between. The CDR3 spells CASSLAGAYEQYF. CDR3 DNA sequence: TGTGCCAGCAGCTTAGCAGGTGCCTACGAGCAGTACTTC.

CDR3 sequence reads: CASSPGTGRGQPQHF. As DNA, the CDR3 is TGCGCCAGCAGCCCGGGGACGGGGAGGGGTCAGCCCCAGCATTTT. The chain has TRBV4-3 and TRBJ1-5; a weak D match, TRBD1 (5 bases). The germline gives CDR1 LGHNA, CDR2 YSLEER. V lost 4 bases to trimming and J lost 6 bases, with 16 bases between them. The CDR3 contains 15 residues.

The genes are TRBV15 and TRBJ1-4, with D perhaps matching TRBD1 (6 bases). Germline V gene data show CDR1 as LNHNV and CDR2 as YYDKDF (reference sequence). The V and J ends lost 0 bases and 4 bases respectively, with 21 bases between them. The CDR3 length is 19 residues. The chain's CDR3 is CATSRDTRAFDRSNEKLFF. CDR3 DNA sequence: TGTGCCACCAGCAGAGATACTCGAGCGTTTGACAGGAGTAATGAAAAACTGTTTTTT.

The chain has TRBV4-1 and TRBJ2-1; TRBD2 matches at 8 bases. The CDR3 consists of 16 residues. In germline, CDR1 is MGHRA, CDR2 YSYEKL. With V trimmed by 4 bases and J by 9 bases, 14 bases remained unmatched. CDR3 sequence (DNA): TGCGCCAGCAGCCGTCTGTCAGCGGGAGAGTTGGTTGAGCAGTTCTTC. This encodes CASSRLSAGELVEQFF.

V gene TRBV9 combines with J gene TRBJ1-1; weak D call: TRBD1 (5 bases). CDR1 and CDR2 from the germline V gene are SGDLS and YYNGEE. V lost 3 bases to trimming and J lost 1 base, with 7 bases between them. The CDR3 has 13 residues. CDR3 sequence (DNA): TGTGCCAGCAGCGACACAGGGAACACTGAAGCTTTCTTT. Residues: CASSDTGNTEAFF. Full variable domain (missing parts from reference TRBV9 and TRBJ1-1): DSGVTQTPKHLITATGQRVTLRCSPRSGDLSVYWYQQSLDQGLQFLIQYYNGEERAKGNILERFSAQQFPDLHSELNLSSLELGDSALYFCASSDTGNTEAFFGQGTRLTVV.

The sample holds one count of this clone. The rearrangement links TRBV7-2 to TRBJ2-1, with 12 bases aligning to TRBD1. CDR1 and CDR2 from the germline V gene are SGHTA and FQGNSA. The junction had 11 bases not matched to a gene; V was cut back by 5 bases and J by 12 bases. The length of the CDR3 is 15 residues. CDR3 sequence (DNA): TGTGCCAGCAGCCTCGGGGCGGGACAGGGGGCGAGGCAGTTCTTC. It codes for CASSLGAGQGARQFF.

The rearrangement links TRBV28 to TRBJ2-1, with D uncertain. V lost 3 bases and J lost 8, with 5 bases in between. Per the germline V gene, CDR1 is MDHEN and CDR2 is SYDVKM. The CDR3 covers 11 residues. CDR3 sequence: CASSLLDEQFF. CDR3 in DNA: TGTGCCAGCAGTTTGTTGGATGAGCAGTTCTTC.

V gene TRBV28 combines with J gene TRBJ1-1; a possible D gene is TRBD1 (6 bases). This CDR3 contains 14 residues. Germline V lookup: CDR1 MDHEN, CDR2 SYDVKM. Between the trimmed V and J ends, which lost 3 bases and 10 bases, there was a span of 18 bases. CDR3 DNA: TGTGCCAGCAGTTTCGGGGGCGCTTCTGGGGTAGCTTTCTTT. Protein sequence: CASSFGGASGVAFF.

The V gene is TRBV25-1, the J gene TRBJ2-7; possibly TRBD1 for D (5 bases). This CDR3 spans 13 amino acids. V was cut by 1 base and J by 4 bases, with 8 bases left in between. Germline-derived CDR1 and CDR2 are MGHDK and SYGVNS. The CDR3 sequence: CASSELDIYEQYF. The CDR3 DNA follows: TGTGCCAGCAGTGAATTGGACATTTACGAGCAGTACTTC.

This clone was detected only once. In DNA, the CDR3 is TGTGCCAGCAGCTTGGGTTCGGAGGAGCCCTTCTATGGCTACACCTTC. The encoded protein is CASSLGSEEPFYGYTF. This sequence joins TRBV5-4 and TRBJ1-2; D is unresolved. The CDR3 is 16 residues long. V was trimmed by 0 bases and J by 4 bases, leaving 16 bases between them. In germline, CDR1 is SGHNT, CDR2 YYREEE (reference sequence).

The chain has TRBV6-5 and TRBJ1-1; TRBD1 matches 10 bases. The CDR3 totals 14 residues. Looked up from germline, CDR1 is MNHEY and CDR2 is SVGAGI. V gave up 4 bases and J gave up 5 bases; unmatched junction bases: 4. The DNA for the CDR3 is TGTGCCAGCAGTTTGACAGGGGGCAGGACTGAAGCTTTCTTT. It specifies CASSLTGGRTEAFF.

V is TRBV9 and J is TRBJ2-2; perhaps TRBD2 as D (5 bases). CDR3 length: 13 amino acids. Trimming removed 0 bases from V and 9 bases from J, with 9 bases in between. The germline V gene encodes CDR1 SGDLS and CDR2 YYNGEE. The CDR3 DNA reads as TGTGCCAGCAGCGTAGGGAGGCCTTGGGAGCTGTTTTTT. Translation gives CASSVGRPWELFF.

V gene TRBV11-3 combines with J gene TRBJ2-7; 8 nucleotides agree with TRBD1. The CDR3 is made up of 16 amino acids. The junction had 7 bases not matched to a gene; V was cut back by 0 bases and J by 3 bases. The V gene's germline CDR1 is SGHNT and CDR2 YENEEA. The CDR3 loop reads CASSLDRTGGGYEQYF. The CDR3 DNA reads as TGTGCCAGCAGCTTAGATCGAACAGGGGGAGGCTACGAGCAGTACTTC. Based on the CDR3 plus reference TRBV11-3 and TRBJ2-7, the full variable domain is EAGVVQSPRYKIIEKKQPVAFWCNPISGHNTLYWYLQNLGQGPELLIRYENEEAVDDSQLPKDRFSAERLKGVDSTLKIQPAELGDSAVYLCASSLDRTGGGYEQYFGPGTRLTVT.

The chain links TRBV4-3 to TRBJ2-7; D tentatively fits TRBD1 or TRBD2 (6 bases each). From germline, CDR1 is LGHNA and CDR2 YSLEER. The length of the CDR3 is 15 residues. V lost 4 bases and J 1 base, leaving 14 bases between the germline ends. CDR3 in DNA: TGCGCCAGCAGCCCAGGGGCGGGGAGATCCTACGAGCAGTACTTC. Its protein is CASSPGAGRSYEQYF.

The gene calls are TRBV9 and TRBJ2-2, with unresolved D. The CDR3 loop spans 13 amino acids. CDR1 and CDR2 (germline): SGDLS, YYNGEE. Trimming stripped 3 bases from V and 0 bases from J, with 3 bases between. The CDR3 DNA reads as TGTGCCAGCAGCGCGACGAACACCGGGGAGCTGTTTTTT. This codes for CASSATNTGELFF.